Reported below is one T cell receptor beta chain. Its antigen is unidentified. This entry comes from a study of tumor-infiltrating lymphocytes in primary liver carcinoma. Whole-study results and caveats: Relative to blood, tumors carried a significantly larger fraction of the repertoire in their top 250 clones (p = 0.039). Compared with tumor region pairs, tumor-adjacent and tumor-blood pairs overlapped less.

V was cut by 4 bases and J by 3 bases, with 17 bases left in between. From germline, CDR1 is SGHDT and CDR2 YYEEEE. CDR3 length: 16 amino acids. Germline DNA was also extracted, and blood RNA was taken from unsorted whole blood. Before the surgical procedure, 3 to 5 milliliters of peripheral blood were collected. Reverse transcription of 500 to 650 ng total RNA with a constant-region primer produced TCR beta cDNA. For TCR beta, libraries were produced by three nested multiplex PCR rounds using slightly modified ARM-PCR. PCR rounds one and two used TRBV1-TRBV30 forward primers with a C-beta reverse primer for 10 cycles each. TCRdb recomputed calls from the multiplex PCR reads with MiXCR, one row per CDR3 protein. Altogether approximately 330,000 distinct CDR3 sequences are present, approximately 64% being singletons, with the ten largest covering approximately 5.9%.

This clonotype was sampled from a man aged 35 to 55 with primary liver carcinoma and hepatitis B virus infection. The rearrangement links TRBV5-6 to TRBJ1-5; D is perhaps TRBD1 (6 bases). The sequencing input was peripheral blood. The CDR3 here is CASSRASGANNQPQHF. CDR3 sequence (DNA): TGTGCCAGCAGCCGGGCATCGGGGGCCAACAATCAGCCCCAGCATTTT. Using reference TRBV5-6 and TRBJ1-5 for the parts outside the CDR3, the full variable domain is DAGVTQSPTHLIKTRGQQVTLRCSPKSGHDTVSWYQQALGQGPQFIFQYYEEEERQRGNFPDRFSGHQFPNYSSELNVNALLLGDSALYLCASSRASGANNQPQHFGDGTRLSIL.